This entry features one TCR beta chain sequence. Antigen: not known. This specimen comes from a study of cytomegalovirus exposure and HLA in healthy donors. Study-wide results and limits: Within the data, a cluster of highly shared sequence variants was likely a sequencing artifact.

In germline, CDR1 is KGHSH, CDR2 LQKENI. Trimming removed 3 bases from V and 3 bases from J; junction bases left unmatched: 3. The CDR3 has 14 amino acids. Researchers ran the PCR with 60 Vbeta and 13 Jbeta primers. Original processing methods: About 12 million of the about 80 million unique TCR beta chains counted in a later analysis were shared. Profiling relied on immunoSEQ multiplex PCR, and the TCRdb table lists in-frame clones only, not all of them. V and J calls and clone size are as listed in that table; D and trimming were resolved from the DNA. The sample consists of 170,000 or so clones, roughly 84% of them appearing once.

The chain employs TRBV18 and TRBJ2-7; 9 nucleotides agree with TRBD1. The origin of this receptor is a boy aged 2-9 years in good health and CMV-seronegative. The material sequenced was PBMCs. The CDR3 is CASSPGTGFYEQYF. The CDR3 DNA reads as TGTGCCAGCTCACCCGGGACAGGGTTCTACGAGCAGTACTTC.